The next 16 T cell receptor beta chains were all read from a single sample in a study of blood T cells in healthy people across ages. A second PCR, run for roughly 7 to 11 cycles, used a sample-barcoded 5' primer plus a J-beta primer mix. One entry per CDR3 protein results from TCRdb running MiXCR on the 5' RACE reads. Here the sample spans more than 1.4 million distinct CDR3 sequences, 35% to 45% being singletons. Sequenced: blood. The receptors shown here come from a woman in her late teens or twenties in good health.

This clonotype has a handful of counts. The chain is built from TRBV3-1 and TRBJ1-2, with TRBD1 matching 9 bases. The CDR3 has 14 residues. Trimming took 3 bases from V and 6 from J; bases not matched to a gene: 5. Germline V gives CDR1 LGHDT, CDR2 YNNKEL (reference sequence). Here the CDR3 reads CASSQRTGVNGYTF. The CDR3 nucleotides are TGTGCCAGCAGCCAGAGGACAGGGGTGAATGGCTACACCTTC.

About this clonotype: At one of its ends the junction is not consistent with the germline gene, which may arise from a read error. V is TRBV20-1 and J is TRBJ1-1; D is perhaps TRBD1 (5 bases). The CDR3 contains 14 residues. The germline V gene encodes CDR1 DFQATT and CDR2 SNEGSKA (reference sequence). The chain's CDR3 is CSARVGGRNIEAFF. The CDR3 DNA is TGCAGTGCTAGAGTCGGGGGTCGGAACATTGAAGCTTTCTTT.

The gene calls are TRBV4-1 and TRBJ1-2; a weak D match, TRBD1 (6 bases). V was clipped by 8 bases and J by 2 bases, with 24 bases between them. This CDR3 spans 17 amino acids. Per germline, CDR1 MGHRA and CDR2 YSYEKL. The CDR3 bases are TGCGCCAGCTCACCCGAACGGGCACAGGGAGCAAACTATGGCTACACCTTC. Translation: CASSPERAQGANYGYTF.

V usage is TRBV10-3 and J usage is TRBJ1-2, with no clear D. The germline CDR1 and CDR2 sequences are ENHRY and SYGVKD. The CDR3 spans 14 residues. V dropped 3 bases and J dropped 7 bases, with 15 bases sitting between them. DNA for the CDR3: TGTGCCATCAGTGACTCAATTCTGGGGAGTGGCTACACCTTC. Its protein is CAISDSILGSGYTF.

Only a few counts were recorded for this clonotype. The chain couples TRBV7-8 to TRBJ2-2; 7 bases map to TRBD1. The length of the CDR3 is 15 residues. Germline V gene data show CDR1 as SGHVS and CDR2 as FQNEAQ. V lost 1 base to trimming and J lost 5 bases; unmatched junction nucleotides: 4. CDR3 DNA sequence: TGTGCCAGCAGCTTAGGAGGGGGCCGAACCGGGGAGCTGTTTTTT. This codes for CASSLGGGRTGELFF.

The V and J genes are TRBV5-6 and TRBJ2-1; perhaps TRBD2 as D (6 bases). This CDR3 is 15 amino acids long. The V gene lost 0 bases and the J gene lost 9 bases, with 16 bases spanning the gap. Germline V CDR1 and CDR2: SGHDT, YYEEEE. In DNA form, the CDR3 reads TGTGCCAGCAGCTTGGCTGGGCGGGAATTTATTGAGCAGTTCTTC. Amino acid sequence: CASSLAGREFIEQFF. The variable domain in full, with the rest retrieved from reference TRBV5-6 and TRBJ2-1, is DAGVTQSPTHLIKTRGQQVTLRCSPKSGHDTVSWYQQALGQGPQFIFQYYEEEERQRGNFPDRFSGHQFPNYSSELNVNALLLGDSALYLCASSLAGREFIEQFFGPGTRLTVL.

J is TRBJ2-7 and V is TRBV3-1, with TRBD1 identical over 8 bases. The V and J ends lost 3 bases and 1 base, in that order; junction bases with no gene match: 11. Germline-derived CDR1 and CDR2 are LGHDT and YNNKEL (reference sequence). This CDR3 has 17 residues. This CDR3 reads CASSQFYPGQVSYEQYF. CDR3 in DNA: TGTGCCAGCAGCCAGTTTTATCCGGGACAGGTATCCTACGAGCAGTACTTC.

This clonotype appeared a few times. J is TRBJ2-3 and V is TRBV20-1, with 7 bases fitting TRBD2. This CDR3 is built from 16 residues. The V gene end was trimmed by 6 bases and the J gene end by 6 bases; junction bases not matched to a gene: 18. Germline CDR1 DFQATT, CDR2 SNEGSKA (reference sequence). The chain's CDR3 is CSASGTTPTRGDTQYF. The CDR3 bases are TGCAGTGCGAGCGGGACTACCCCTACCCGGGGGGATACGCAGTATTTT.

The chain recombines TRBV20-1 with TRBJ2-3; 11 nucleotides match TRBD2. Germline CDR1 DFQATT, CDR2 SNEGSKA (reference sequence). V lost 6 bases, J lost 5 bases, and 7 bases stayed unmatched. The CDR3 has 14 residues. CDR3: CSARLAGRGDTQYF. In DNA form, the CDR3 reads TGCAGTGCCCGACTAGCGGGGAGAGGAGATACGCAGTATTTT.

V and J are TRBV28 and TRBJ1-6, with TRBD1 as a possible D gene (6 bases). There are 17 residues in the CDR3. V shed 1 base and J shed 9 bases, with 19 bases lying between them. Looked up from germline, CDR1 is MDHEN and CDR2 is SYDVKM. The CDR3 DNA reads TGTGCCAGCAGTTTATACCCCTCAGGGGCCAACATTTCACCCCTCCACTTT. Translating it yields CASSLYPSGANISPLHF.

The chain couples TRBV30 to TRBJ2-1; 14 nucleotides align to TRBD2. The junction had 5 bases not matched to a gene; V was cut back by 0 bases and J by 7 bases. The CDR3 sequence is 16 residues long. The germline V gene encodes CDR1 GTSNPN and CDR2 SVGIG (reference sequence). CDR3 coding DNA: TGTGCCTGGAGTGTAAGACTAGCGGGAGGGCGGAATGAGCAGTTCTTC. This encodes CAWSVRLAGGRNEQFF. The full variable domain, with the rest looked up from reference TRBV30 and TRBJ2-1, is SQTIHQWPATLVQPVGSPLSLECTVEGTSNPNLYWYRQAAGRGLQLLFYSVGIGQISSEVPQNLSASRPQDRQFILSSKKLLLSDSGFYLCAWSVRLAGGRNEQFFGPGTRLTVL.

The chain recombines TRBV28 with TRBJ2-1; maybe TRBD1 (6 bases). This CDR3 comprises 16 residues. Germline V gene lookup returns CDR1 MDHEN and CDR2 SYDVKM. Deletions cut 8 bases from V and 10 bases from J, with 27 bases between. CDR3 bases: TGTGCCAGCTACAACGCGGACAGATTCCCTAGGCCGGAGCAGTTCTTC. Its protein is CASYNADRFPRPEQFF.

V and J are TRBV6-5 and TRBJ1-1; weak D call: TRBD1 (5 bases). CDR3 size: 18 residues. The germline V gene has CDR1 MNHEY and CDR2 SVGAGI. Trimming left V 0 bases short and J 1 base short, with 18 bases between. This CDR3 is CASSYSTVVWGENTEAFF. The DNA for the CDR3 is TGTGCCAGCAGTTACTCGACCGTCGTCTGGGGGGAGAACACTGAAGCTTTCTTT.

The CDR3 DNA reads TGCAGTGCTAGAGCTGGAGGACAGGAGGCCGAGCAGTACTTC. This translates into CSARAGGQEAEQYF. The chain carries TRBV20-1 and TRBJ2-7, with TRBD1 identical over 7 bases. This CDR3 is 14 amino acids long. The V segment lost 1 base and the J segment 6 bases; nucleotides outside the gene matches: 9. Germline values: CDR1 DFQATT, CDR2 SNEGSKA (reference sequence).

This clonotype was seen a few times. The CDR3 nucleotides are TGCAGTGCCGCACCGGGTGTCTCTGTGTCCTACGAGCAGTACTTC. Protein: CSAAPGVSVSYEQYF. The rearrangement joins TRBV20-1 to TRBJ2-7; D unresolved. Between the trimmed V and J ends, which lost 6 bases and 1 base, there was a span of 19 bases. The CDR3 sequence is 15 residues long. The V gene's germline CDR1 is DFQATT and CDR2 SNEGSKA (reference sequence).

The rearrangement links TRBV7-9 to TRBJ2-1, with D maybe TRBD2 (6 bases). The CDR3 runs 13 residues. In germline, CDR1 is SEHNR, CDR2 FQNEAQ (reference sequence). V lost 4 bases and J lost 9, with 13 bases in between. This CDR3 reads CASSSGGIGEQFF. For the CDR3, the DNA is TGTGCCAGCAGCTCCGGGGGTATTGGTGAGCAGTTCTTC. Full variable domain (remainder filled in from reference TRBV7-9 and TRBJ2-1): DTGVSQNPRHKITKRGQNVTFRCDPISEHNRLYWYRQTLGQGPEFLTYFQNEAQLEKSRLLSDRFSAERPKGSFSTLEIQRTEQGDSAMYLCASSSGGIGEQFFGPGTRLTVL.